The text below deals with one TCR beta chain. The sample is drawn from a study of OX40 agonist ivuxolimab in advanced cancers. At the level of the study: Three dose-escalation patients had partial responses: one with hepatocellular carcinoma and two with cutaneous melanoma.

Generated by immunoSEQ multiplex PCR, the TCRdb table keeps only in-frame clones and is missing some. The table records tens of thousands of clones, around 85% of them present only once. Sample: CD4+ or CD8+ T cells sorted from blood, taken in a trial of the OX40 agonist ivuxolimab. This clonotype originated in an adult with an advanced solid tumor such as melanoma, head and neck, liver or kidney cancer.

The CDR3 DNA follows: TGTGCCAGCAGCGATTTACAGGGCTTGGGCACAGATACGCAGTATTTT. Protein: CASSDLQGLGTDTQYF. V and J are TRBV7-9 and TRBJ2-3; a possible D gene is TRBD1 (6 bases). The CDR3 loop spans 16 amino acids. CDR1 and CDR2 (germline): SEHNR, FQNEAQ (reference sequence). V was trimmed by 5 bases and J by 1 base, leaving 16 bases between them.